These 27 T cell receptor beta chains were all obtained from the same sample, sequenced in a study of blood T cell repertoires in COVID-19. The repertoire was sequenced with immunoSEQ multiplex PCR; TCRdb's copy has only in-frame clones and lacks some. The sample has over 150,000 clones; about 80% are singletons. Input material: peripheral blood. Source of these receptors: an older woman with COVID-19, enrolled during active disease.

This clone was counted only a few times. The chain couples TRBV2 to TRBJ1-5; D perhaps matches TRBD1 (5 bases). Germline V gene sequence: CDR1 SNHLY, CDR2 FYNNEI. The CDR3 contains 15 residues. The ends were cut back, 8 bases at V and 0 bases at J, with 14 bases in the middle. This chain's CDR3 is CASAGGIYSNQPQHF. The CDR3 nucleotides read TGTGCCAGCGCGGGGGGGATCTATAGCAATCAGCCCCAGCATTTT.

V is TRBV19 and J is TRBJ1-2; possible D gene TRBD1, 5 bases. Germline loops: CDR1 LNHDA, CDR2 SQIVND (reference sequence). This CDR3 spans 15 amino acids. Trimming pared 3 bases from V and 4 bases from J, leaving 15 bases between. In DNA form, the CDR3 reads TGTGCCAGTAGTATTTGGGGCAGGGAGGCCTATGGCTACACCTTC. This sequence encodes CASSIWGREAYGYTF.

The chain joins TRBV5-4 to TRBJ2-1; 8 nucleotides align to TRBD2. Germline CDR1 SGHNT, CDR2 YYREEE (reference sequence). Trimming cost V 2 bases and J 9 bases; bases outside gene matches: 7. The CDR3 contains 14 residues. CDR3 in amino acids: CASSLGAGVGEQFF. CDR3 nucleotide sequence: TGTGCCAGCAGCTTAGGAGCGGGAGTGGGTGAGCAGTTCTTC.

The rearrangement joins TRBV19 to TRBJ1-2; 7 bases agree with TRBD1. Germline trimming cut 4 bases from V and 4 bases from J; bases unmatched to any gene: 21. The CDR3 is made up of 19 amino acids. CDR1 LNHDA and CDR2 SQIVND come from the germline V gene (reference sequence). The CDR3 protein is CASSSIGQAAGPYTYGYTF. CDR3 in DNA: TGTGCCAGTAGTAGCATAGGACAGGCCGCAGGGCCATATACCTATGGCTACACCTTC.

This clone was counted between two and nine times. The rearrangement joins TRBV6-1 to TRBJ1-5; D ambiguous. The CDR3 extends over 15 amino acids. CDR1 is MNHNS and CDR2 is SASEGT in the germline V gene. V was clipped by 1 base and J by 0 bases, with 7 bases between them. The CDR3 DNA sequence: TGTGCCAGCAGTGAAGGAGAGTTTAGCAATCAGCCCCAGCATTTT. This gives the protein CASSEGEFSNQPQHF.

The J gene is TRBJ2-3, the V gene TRBV5-4, with 10 positions matching TRBD1. V dropped 6 bases and J dropped 3; count of bases not matched to a gene: 4. Germline V gene lookup returns CDR1 SGHNT and CDR2 YYREEE (reference sequence). The CDR3 loop spans 14 amino acids. This CDR3 reads CASTGGQGTDTQYF. CDR3 bases: TGTGCCAGCACCGGGGGACAGGGGACAGATACGCAGTATTTT. Supplemented by reference TRBV5-4 and TRBJ2-3, the full variable domain reads ETGVTQSPTHLIKTRGQQVTLRCSSQSGHNTVSWYQQALGQGPQFIFQYYREEENGRGNFPPRFSGLQFPNYSSELNVNALELDDSALYLCASTGGQGTDTQYFGPGTRLTVL.

The chain carries TRBV11-2 and TRBJ1-1; 10 bases are a match to TRBD1. CDR3 length: 16 amino acids. Germline V CDR1 and CDR2: SGHAT, FQNNGV. The V segment lost 5 bases and the J segment 1 base; nucleotides outside the gene matches: 7. In nucleotides, the CDR3 is TGTGCCAGCAGCCCCCCTCGACAGGGGGCGAACACTGAAGCTTTCTTT. It yields the protein CASSPPRQGANTEAFF. Using reference TRBV11-2 and TRBJ1-1 for the parts outside the CDR3, the full variable domain is EAGVAQSPRYKIIEKRQSVAFWCNPISGHATLYWYQQILGQGPKLLIQFQNNGVVDDSQLPKDRFSAERLKGVDSTLKIQPAKLEDSAVYLCASSPPRQGANTEAFFGQGTRLTVV.

Of note for this clone: Other DNA sequences in this sample translate to the same CDR3. The CDR3 coding sequence is TGTGCCAGCAGTTACACGGGACTAGCGGGGGGGAATGAGCAGTTCTTC. Protein: CASSYTGLAGGNEQFF. The chain has TRBV6-5 and TRBJ2-1; 16 bases are a match to TRBD2. CDR3 size: 16 residues. The germline V gene encodes CDR1 MNHEY and CDR2 SVGAGI. With V trimmed by 2 bases and J by 7 bases, 2 bases remained unmatched.

The chain links TRBV19 to TRBJ1-2, with D possibly matching TRBD1 (6 bases). The length of the CDR3 is 11 residues. V dropped 8 bases and J dropped 5 bases, with 9 bases sitting between them. CDR1 is LNHDA, CDR2 SQIVND, per germline (reference sequence). The CDR3 DNA sequence: TGTGCCAGTTATCAGGGGTATGGCTACACCTTC. Translated: CASYQGYGYTF.

This rearrangement joins TRBV18 to TRBJ1-4; 9 nucleotides agree with TRBD1. This CDR3 is 15 amino acids long. Germline V CDR1 and CDR2: KGHSH, LQKENI. Germline trimming cut 4 bases from V and 3 bases from J; bases unmatched to any gene: 3. The CDR3 protein is CASSQDRGPNEKLFF. CDR3 DNA: TGTGCCAGCTCACAGGACAGGGGCCCTAATGAAAAACTGTTTTTT.

V gene TRBV14 combines with J gene TRBJ1-6; 9 nucleotides align to TRBD1. Germline V gene lookup returns CDR1 SGHDN and CDR2 FVKESK. The CDR3 covers 16 residues. Unmatched junction bases numbered 8, after V lost 4 bases and J lost 7 bases. The CDR3: CASSLHPGQGNSPLHF. The CDR3 DNA is TGTGCCAGCAGCCTCCACCCGGGACAGGGAAATTCACCCCTCCACTTT.

The chain is built from TRBV7-8 and TRBJ1-1; 10 positions match TRBD1. Germline CDR1 and CDR2: SGHVS and FQNEAQ. The CDR3 loop spans 15 amino acids. Germline trimming cut 5 bases from V and 3 bases from J; bases unmatched to any gene: 6. DNA of the CDR3: TGTGCCAGCAGCCCGCGGACAGGGGGATACACTGAAGCTTTCTTT. Protein: CASSPRTGGYTEAFF.

This chain joins TRBV5-6 and TRBJ1-2, with D maybe TRBD1 (6 bases). This CDR3 has 11 residues. The germline gives CDR1 SGHDT, CDR2 YYEEEE. V lost 5 bases, J lost 10 bases, and 12 bases lay in between. CDR3: CASSRTEPYTF. For the CDR3, the DNA is TGTGCCAGCAGTCGGACAGAACCCTACACCTTC.

This clone was counted a single time. The chain has TRBV11-2 and TRBJ1-2, with TRBD1 as a possible D gene (5 bases). Trimming stripped 0 bases from V and 8 bases from J, with 19 bases between. Germline V gene sequence: CDR1 SGHAT, CDR2 FQNNGV. The CDR3 runs 16 residues. This CDR3 reads CASSLEQGLVTGGYTF. In nucleotides, the CDR3 is TGTGCCAGCAGCTTAGAGCAGGGTCTGGTCACCGGGGGCTACACCTTC.

A remark on this clone: Different DNA sequences within this sample yield the same CDR3. The gene calls are TRBV29-1 and TRBJ1-1; no reliable D call. Trimming shortened V by 3 bases and J by 3 bases, and 5 bases separated the two germline ends. The length of the CDR3 is 11 residues. Germline-derived CDR1 and CDR2 are SQVTM and ANQGSEA. CDR3 residues: CSVERDTEAFF. The CDR3 nucleotides read TGCAGCGTTGAGCGAGACACTGAAGCTTTCTTT.

V gene TRBV12-3 or TRBV12-4 combines with J gene TRBJ1-6; D unresolved. The V and J ends lost 6 bases and 7 bases respectively, with 10 bases between them. This CDR3 region has 13 residues. CDR3 sequence reads: CASSLSGNSPLHF. CDR3 bases: TGTGCCAGCAGCCTCTCCGGGAATTCACCCCTCCACTTT.

The rearrangement links TRBV27 to TRBJ1-1; D may be TRBD1 (5 bases). Deletions cut 10 bases from V and 5 bases from J, with 17 bases between. Germline lookup yields CDR1 MNHEY and CDR2 SMNVEV (reference sequence). This CDR3 is built from 13 residues. CDR3 sequence reads: CATSQASRTEAFF. Here the CDR3 DNA reads TGTGCCACCTCACAGGCCTCGAGGACTGAAGCTTTCTTT.

The CDR3 nucleotides are TGTGCCAGCAGCGTTCCGGGACACAGCTCCTATAATTCACCCCTCCACTTT. It codes for CASSVPGHSSYNSPLHF. The rearrangement uses TRBV5-8 and TRBJ1-6, with D perhaps matching TRBD1 (6 bases). The V gene's germline CDR1 is SGHTS and CDR2 YDEGEE. The V and J ends lost 4 bases and 0 bases respectively, with 14 bases between them. The CDR3 length is 17 residues. The full variable domain, in which reference TRBV5-8 and TRBJ1-6 provide the parts outside the CDR3, is EAGVTQSPTHLIKTRGQQATLRCSPISGHTSVYWYQQALGLGLQFLLWYDEGEERNRGNFPPRFSGRQFPNYSSELNVNALELEDSALYLCASSVPGHSSYNSPLHFGNGTRLTVT.

This rearrangement joins TRBV6-5 to TRBJ2-1; D is ambiguous. V gave up 11 bases and J gave up 7 bases, with 18 bases separating them. The germline gives CDR1 MNHEY, CDR2 SVGAGI. The CDR3 runs to 13 residues. The CDR3 sequence is CASSYGLWNEQFF. CDR3 nucleotide sequence: TGTGCCTCTAGTTATGGATTGTGGAATGAGCAGTTCTTC.

The chain links TRBV20-1 to TRBJ1-1; D remains unclear. The V end was cut by 5 bases, the J end by 1 base, with 5 bases between. CDR3 size: 11 residues. Germline CDR1 DFQATT, CDR2 SNEGSKA (reference sequence). The CDR3, as DNA: TGCAGTGCTTATTGGAACACTGAAGCTTTCTTT. Encoded protein: CSAYWNTEAFF.

Regarding this clone: Other DNA sequences within the sample encode an identical CDR3. The chain employs TRBV4-1 and TRBJ1-5; D call uncertain. The CDR3 runs 14 residues. With 1 base removed from V and 2 bases from J, the gap between germline ends came to 6 bases. Looked up from germline, CDR1 is MGHRA and CDR2 is YSYEKL. CDR3 nucleotides: TGCGCCAGCAGCCAAGGGGAGGGCAATCAGCCCCAGCATTTT. It translates to CASSQGEGNQPQHF.

The chain is built from TRBV2 and TRBJ1-3, with D tentatively TRBD1 (5 bases). This CDR3 comprises 11 residues. V dropped 2 bases and J dropped 11 bases, with 7 bases sitting between them. CDR1 is SNHLY, CDR2 FYNNEI, per germline. The CDR3 here is CASSERGSIYF. As DNA, the CDR3 is TGTGCCAGCAGTGAAAGGGGATCCATATATTTT. The full variable domain, its missing parts supplied by reference TRBV2 and TRBJ1-3, is EPEVTQTPSHQVTQMGQEVILRCVPISNHLYFYWYRQILGQKVEFLVSFYNNEISEKSEIFDDQFSVERPDGSNFTLKIRSTKLEDSAMYFCASSERGSIYFGEGSWLTVV.

The chain combines TRBV12-5 with TRBJ2-1; D gene unclear. From germline, CDR1 is LGHNT and CDR2 FRNRAP. V dropped 3 bases and J dropped 7 bases, with 16 bases sitting between them. The CDR3 totals 15 residues. CDR3 loop: CASGFPEKRSNEQFF. The CDR3 DNA is TGTGCTAGTGGTTTCCCAGAAAAACGGAGTAATGAGCAGTTCTTC.

This sequence joins TRBV5-5 and TRBJ2-7; TRBD2 matches at 7 bases. The CDR3 has 14 residues. The V and J ends lost 1 base and 2 bases, in that order; junction bases with no gene match: 3. Germline V gene lookup returns CDR1 SGHKS and CDR2 YYEKEE (reference sequence). CDR3 in amino acids: CASSLRLAAYEQYV. The CDR3 DNA sequence: TGTGCCAGCAGCTTGAGGCTAGCGGCCTACGAGCAGTACGTC.

The CDR3 region has the DNA TGTGCCAGCAGAGGACTTCCCACCGGGGAGCTGTTTTTT. It specifies CASRGLPTGELFF. The V and J genes are TRBV14 and TRBJ2-2; TRBD2 might be the D (5 bases). The CDR3 is 13 residues long. V lost 6 bases and J lost 4, with 9 bases in between. CDR1 and CDR2 (germline): SGHDN, FVKESK.

The chain links TRBV12-3 or TRBV12-4 to TRBJ2-5; 7 bases are a match to TRBD1. Germline trimming cut 2 bases from V and 5 bases from J; bases unmatched to any gene: 2. CDR3 length: 13 amino acids. The CDR3 protein is CASSLRGLETQYF. CDR3 coding DNA: TGTGCCAGCAGTTTAAGGGGGCTCGAGACCCAGTACTTC.

The chain links TRBV10-3 to TRBJ1-5; 7 bases agree with TRBD1. The germline V gene encodes CDR1 ENHRY and CDR2 SYGVKD. The CDR3 spans 16 residues. Unmatched junction bases numbered 8, after V lost 2 bases and J lost 4 bases. In DNA form, the CDR3 reads TGTGCCATCAGTGAGGCAGGGGGAGCGGTAAATCAGCCCCAGCATTTT. Protein product: CAISEAGGAVNQPQHF.